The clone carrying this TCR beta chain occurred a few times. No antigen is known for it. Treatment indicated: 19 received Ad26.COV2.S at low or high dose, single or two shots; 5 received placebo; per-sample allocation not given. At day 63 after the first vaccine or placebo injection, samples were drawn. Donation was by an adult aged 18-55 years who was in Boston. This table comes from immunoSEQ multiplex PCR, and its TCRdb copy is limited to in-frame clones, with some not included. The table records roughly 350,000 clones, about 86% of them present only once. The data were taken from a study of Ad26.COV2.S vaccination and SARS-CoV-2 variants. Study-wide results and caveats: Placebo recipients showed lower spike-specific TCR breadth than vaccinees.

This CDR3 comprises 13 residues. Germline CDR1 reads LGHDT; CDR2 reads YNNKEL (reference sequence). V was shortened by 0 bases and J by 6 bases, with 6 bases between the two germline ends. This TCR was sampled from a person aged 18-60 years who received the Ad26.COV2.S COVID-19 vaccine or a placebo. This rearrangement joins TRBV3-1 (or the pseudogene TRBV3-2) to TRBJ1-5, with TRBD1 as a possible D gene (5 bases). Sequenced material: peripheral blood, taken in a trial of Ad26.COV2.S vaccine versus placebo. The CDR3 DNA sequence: TGTGCCAGCAGCCAAGATCAGGGTCAGCCCCAGCATTTT. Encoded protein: CASSQDQGQPQHF.